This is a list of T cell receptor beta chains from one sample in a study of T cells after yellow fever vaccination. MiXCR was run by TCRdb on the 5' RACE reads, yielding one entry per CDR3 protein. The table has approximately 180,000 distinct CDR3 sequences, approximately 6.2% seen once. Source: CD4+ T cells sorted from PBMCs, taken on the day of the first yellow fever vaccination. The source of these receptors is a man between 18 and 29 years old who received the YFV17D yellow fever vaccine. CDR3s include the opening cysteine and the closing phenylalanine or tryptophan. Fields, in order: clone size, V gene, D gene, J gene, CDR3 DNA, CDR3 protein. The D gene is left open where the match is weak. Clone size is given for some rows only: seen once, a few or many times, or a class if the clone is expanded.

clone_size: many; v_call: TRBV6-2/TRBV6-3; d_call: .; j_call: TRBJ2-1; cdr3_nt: TGTGCCAGCAGTCCCTCGAGGGCACCCCCCTACAATGAGCAGTTCTTC; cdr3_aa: CASSPSRAPPYNEQFF
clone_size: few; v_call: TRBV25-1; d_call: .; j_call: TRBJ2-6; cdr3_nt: TGTGCCAGCAGTGAATATACGGGAGCTGGGGCCAACGTCCTGACTTTC; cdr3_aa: CASSEYTGAGANVLTF
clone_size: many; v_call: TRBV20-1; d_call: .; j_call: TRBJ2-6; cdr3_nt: TGCAGTGCGCCTTCAGGGTCTGGGGCCAACGTCCTGACTTTC; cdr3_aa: CSAPSGSGANVLTF
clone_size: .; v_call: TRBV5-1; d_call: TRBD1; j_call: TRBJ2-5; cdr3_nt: TGCGCCAGCACATCGGGACAGGCCCAAGAGACCCAGTACTTC; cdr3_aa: CASTSGQAQETQYF
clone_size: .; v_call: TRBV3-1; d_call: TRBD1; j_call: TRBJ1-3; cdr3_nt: TGTGCCAGCAGCCAAGGGGAGTGCGGGACAGGTTATTTT; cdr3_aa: CASSQGECGTGYF
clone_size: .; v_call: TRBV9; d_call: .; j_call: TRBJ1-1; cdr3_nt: TGTGCCAGCAGCGAATGGAAGAACACTGAAGCTTTCTTT; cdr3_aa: CASSEWKNTEAFF
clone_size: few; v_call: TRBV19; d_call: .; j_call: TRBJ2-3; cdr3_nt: TGTGCCACAGCCTTTCGGGACAGCACAGATACGCAGTATTTT; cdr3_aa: CATAFRDSTDTQYF
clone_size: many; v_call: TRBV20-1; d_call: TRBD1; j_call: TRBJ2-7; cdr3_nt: TGCAGTGCTAGGGGACAGGTTAGCTACGAGCAGTACTTC; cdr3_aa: CSARGQVSYEQYF
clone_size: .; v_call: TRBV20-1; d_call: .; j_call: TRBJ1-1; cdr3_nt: TGCAGTGCTAGAGTTTCCGGCATGAGCACTGAAGCTTTCTTT; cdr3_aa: CSARVSGMSTEAFF
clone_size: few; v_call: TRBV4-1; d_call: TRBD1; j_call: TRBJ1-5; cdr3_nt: TGCGCCAGCAGCCTAGACAGGGGATTCAATCAGCCCCAGCATTTT; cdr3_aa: CASSLDRGFNQPQHF
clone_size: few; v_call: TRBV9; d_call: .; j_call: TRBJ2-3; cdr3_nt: TGTGCCAGCAGCTTCCGGACCACCCTTGACACAGATACGCAGTATTTT; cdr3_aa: CASSFRTTLDTDTQYF
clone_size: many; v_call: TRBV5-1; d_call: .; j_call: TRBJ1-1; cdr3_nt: TGCGCCAGCAGTTGGTACGGGAACACTGAAGCTTTCTTT; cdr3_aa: CASSWYGNTEAFF
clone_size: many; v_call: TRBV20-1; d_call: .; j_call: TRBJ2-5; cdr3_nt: TGCAGTGCGATACTAGTTCCGGGCGAAGAGACCCAGTACTTC; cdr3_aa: CSAILVPGEETQYF
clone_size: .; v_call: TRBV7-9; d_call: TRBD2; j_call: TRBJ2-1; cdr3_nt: TGTGCCAGCAGCTCTAGCGGGAATGAGCAGTTCTTC; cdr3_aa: CASSSSGNEQFF
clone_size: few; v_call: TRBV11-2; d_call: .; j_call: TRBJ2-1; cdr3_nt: TGTGCCAGCAGAATACCAGGGCGCGGGGCATACAATGAGCAGTTCTTC; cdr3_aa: CASRIPGRGAYNEQFF
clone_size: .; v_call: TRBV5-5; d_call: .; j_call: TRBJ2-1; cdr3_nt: TGTGCCAGCAGCTTGGCAGATCCCAGGTCGGGGCAGTTCTTC; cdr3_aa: CASSLADPRSGQFF
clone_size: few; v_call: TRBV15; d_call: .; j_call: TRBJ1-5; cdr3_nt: TGTGCCACCAGCAGTCGAGCCCTCAATCAGCCCCAGCATTTT; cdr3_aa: CATSSRALNQPQHF
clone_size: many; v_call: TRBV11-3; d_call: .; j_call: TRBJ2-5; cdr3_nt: TGTGCCAGCAGCTTAGCCGATCAAGAGACCCAGTACTTC; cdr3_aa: CASSLADQETQYF
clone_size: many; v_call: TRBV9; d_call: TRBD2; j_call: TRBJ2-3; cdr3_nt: TGTGCCAGCAGCTCCCGGGGATTAGCGGGGTCGCCCTCTAGCACAGATACGCAGTATTTT; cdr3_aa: CASSSRGLAGSPSSTDTQYF
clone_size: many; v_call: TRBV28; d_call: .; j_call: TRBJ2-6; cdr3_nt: TGTGCCGCCCACTCTGGGGCCAACGTCCTGACTTTC; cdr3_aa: CAAHSGANVLTF
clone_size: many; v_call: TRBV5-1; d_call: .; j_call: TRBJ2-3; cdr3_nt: TGCGCCAGCAGCTTGGACCCCACCGATACGCAGTATTTT; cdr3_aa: CASSLDPTDTQYF
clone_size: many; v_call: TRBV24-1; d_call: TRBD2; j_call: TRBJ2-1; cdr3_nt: TGTGCCACCAGTGACCCGGGGACTAGCGGGTACTACAATGAGCAGTTCTTC; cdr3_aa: CATSDPGTSGYYNEQFF
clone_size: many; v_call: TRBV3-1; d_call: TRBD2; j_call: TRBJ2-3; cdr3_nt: TGTGCCAGCAGCCAACGACTAGCCACAGATACGCAGTATTTT; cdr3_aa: CASSQRLATDTQYF